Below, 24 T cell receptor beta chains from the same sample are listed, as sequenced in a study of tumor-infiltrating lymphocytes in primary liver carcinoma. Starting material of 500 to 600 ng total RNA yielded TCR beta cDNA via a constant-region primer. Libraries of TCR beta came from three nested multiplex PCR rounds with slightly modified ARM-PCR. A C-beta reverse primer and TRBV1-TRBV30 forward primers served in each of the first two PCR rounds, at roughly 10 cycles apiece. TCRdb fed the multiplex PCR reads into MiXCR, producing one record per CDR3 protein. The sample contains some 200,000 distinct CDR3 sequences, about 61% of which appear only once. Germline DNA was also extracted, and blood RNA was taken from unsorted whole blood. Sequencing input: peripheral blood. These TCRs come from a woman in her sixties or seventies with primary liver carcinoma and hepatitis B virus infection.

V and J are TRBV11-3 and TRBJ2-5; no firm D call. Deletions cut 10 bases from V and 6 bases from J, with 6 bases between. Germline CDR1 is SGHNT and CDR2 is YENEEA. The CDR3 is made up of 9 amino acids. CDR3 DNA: TGTGCCATCCTAAAGACCCAGTACTTC. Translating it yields CAILKTQYF.

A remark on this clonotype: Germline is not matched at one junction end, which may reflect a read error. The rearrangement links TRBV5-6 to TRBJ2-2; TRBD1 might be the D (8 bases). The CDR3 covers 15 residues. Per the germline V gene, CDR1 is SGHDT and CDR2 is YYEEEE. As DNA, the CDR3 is TGTGCCAGCAGCCATGGACAGGGAGGGACCGGGGAGCTGTTATTT. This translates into CASSHGQGGTGELLF. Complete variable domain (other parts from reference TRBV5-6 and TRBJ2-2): DAGVTQSPTHLIKTRGQQVTLRCSPKSGHDTVSWYQQALGQGPQFIFQYYEEEERQRGNFPDRFSGHQFPNYSSELNVNALLLGDSALYLCASSHGQGGTGELLFGEGSRLTVL.

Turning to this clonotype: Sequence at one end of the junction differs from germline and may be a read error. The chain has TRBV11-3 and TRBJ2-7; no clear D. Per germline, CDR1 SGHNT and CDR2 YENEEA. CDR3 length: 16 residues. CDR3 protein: CTSSLEKGPGPYVQYF. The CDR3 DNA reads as TGTACCAGCAGCTTAGAAAAAGGGCCCGGGCCCTACGTGCAGTACTTC.

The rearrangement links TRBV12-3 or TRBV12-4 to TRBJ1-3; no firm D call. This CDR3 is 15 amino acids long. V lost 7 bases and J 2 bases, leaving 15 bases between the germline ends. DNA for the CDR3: TGTGCCAGCATTTTTGTTGTTGGGACTGGAAACACCATATATTTT. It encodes CASIFVVGTGNTIYF.

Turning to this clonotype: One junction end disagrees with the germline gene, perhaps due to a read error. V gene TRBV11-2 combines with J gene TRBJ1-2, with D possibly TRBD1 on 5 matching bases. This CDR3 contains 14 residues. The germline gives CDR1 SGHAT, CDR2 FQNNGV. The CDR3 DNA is TGTGCCAGGAGCTCCGATGGACACGACTATGACTACACCTTC. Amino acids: CARSSDGHDYDYTF.

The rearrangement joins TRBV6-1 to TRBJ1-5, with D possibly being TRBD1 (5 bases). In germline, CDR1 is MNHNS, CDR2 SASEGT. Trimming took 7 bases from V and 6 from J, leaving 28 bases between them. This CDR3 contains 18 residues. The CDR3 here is CASNSVRSGQGVSQPQHF. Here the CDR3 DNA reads TGTGCCAGCAATTCCGTCCGTTCCGGGCAGGGTGTAAGTCAGCCCCAGCATTTT.

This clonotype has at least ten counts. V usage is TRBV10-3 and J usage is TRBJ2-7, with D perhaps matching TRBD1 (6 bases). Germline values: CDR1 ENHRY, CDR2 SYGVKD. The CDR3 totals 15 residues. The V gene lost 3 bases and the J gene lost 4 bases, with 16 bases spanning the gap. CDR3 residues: CAISEGQIRHYEQYF. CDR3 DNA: TGTGCCATCAGTGAAGGACAGATAAGGCATTACGAGCAGTACTTC.

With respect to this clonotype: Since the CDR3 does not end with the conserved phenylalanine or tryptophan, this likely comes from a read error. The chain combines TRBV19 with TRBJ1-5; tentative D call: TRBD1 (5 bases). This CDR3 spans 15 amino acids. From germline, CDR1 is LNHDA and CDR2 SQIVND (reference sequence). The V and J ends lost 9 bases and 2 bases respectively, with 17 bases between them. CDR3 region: CARSPAGEGNQPQHL. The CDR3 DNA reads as TGTGCCAGAAGCCCAGCGGGGGAAGGCAATCAGCCCCAGCATCTT.

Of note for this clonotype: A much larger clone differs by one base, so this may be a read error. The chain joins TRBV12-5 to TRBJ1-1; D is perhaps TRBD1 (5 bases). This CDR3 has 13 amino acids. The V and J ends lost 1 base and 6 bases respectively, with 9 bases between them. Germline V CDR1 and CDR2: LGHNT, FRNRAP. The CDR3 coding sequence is TGTGCTAGTGGTTTGGGGACAAACGCTGAAGCTTTCTTT. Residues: CASGLGTNAEAFF. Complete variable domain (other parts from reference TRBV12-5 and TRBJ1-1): DARVTQTPRHKVTEMGQEVTMRCQPILGHNTVFWYRQTMMQGLELLAYFRNRAPLDDSGMPKDRFSAEMPDATLATLKIQPSEPRDSAVYFCASGLGTNAEAFFGQGTRLTVV.

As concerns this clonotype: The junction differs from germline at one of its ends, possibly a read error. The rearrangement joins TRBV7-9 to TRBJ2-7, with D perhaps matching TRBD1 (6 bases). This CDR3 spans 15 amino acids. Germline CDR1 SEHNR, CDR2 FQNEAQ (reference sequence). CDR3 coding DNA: TGTGCCAGCAGCCTGGGTTACAGGGCCTCCTACGAGCAGTATTTC. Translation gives CASSLGYRASYEQYF.

The CDR3 DNA follows: TGTGCCAGCAGCTCTATGGACAGGGGAGTTTCCTATAATGAGCAGTACTTC. Translation gives CASSSMDRGVSYNEQYF. This sequence joins TRBV11-2 and TRBJ2-1; 9 positions agree with TRBD1. The J call is uncertain, as TRBJ2-7 better fits the DNA end. The CDR3 is made up of 17 amino acids. Germline V gives CDR1 SGHAT, CDR2 FQNNGV.

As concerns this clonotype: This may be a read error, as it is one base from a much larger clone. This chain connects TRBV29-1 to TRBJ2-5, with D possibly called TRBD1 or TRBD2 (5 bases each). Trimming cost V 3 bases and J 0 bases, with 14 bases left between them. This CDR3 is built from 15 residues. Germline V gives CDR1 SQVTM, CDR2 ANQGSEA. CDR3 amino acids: CSVDLGRKYQETQYF. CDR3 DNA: TGCAGCGTTGACCTGGGACGAAAGTACCAAGAGACCCAGTACTTC.

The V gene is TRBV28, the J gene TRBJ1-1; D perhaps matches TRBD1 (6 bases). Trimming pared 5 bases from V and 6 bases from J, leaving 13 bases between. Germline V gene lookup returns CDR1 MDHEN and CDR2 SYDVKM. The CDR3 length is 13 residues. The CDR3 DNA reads TGTGCCAGCAGTCCGAGGCCAGGGGCTGAAGCTTTCTTT. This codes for CASSPRPGAEAFF.

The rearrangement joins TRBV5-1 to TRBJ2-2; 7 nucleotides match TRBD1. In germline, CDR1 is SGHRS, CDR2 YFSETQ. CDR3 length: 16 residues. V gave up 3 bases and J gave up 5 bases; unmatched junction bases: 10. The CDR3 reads CASSWQTGWRTGELFF. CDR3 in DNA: TGCGCCAGCAGCTGGCAGACAGGGTGGCGAACCGGGGAGCTGTTTTTT. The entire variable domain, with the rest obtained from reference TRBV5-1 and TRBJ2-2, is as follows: KAGVTQTPRYLIKTRGQQVTLSCSPISGHRSVSWYQQTPGQGLQFLFEYFSETQRNKGNFPGRFSGRQFSNSRSEMNVSTLELGDSALYLCASSWQTGWRTGELFFGEGSRLTVL.

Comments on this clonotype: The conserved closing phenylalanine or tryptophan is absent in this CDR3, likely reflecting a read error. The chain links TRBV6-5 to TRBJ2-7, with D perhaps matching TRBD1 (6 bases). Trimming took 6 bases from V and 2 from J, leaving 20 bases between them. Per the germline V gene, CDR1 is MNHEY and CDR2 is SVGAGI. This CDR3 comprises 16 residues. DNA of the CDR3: TGTGCCAGCAGCCACTCGACGGAGACAGGCCCCTACGAGCAGTACATC. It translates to CASSHSTETGPYEQYI.

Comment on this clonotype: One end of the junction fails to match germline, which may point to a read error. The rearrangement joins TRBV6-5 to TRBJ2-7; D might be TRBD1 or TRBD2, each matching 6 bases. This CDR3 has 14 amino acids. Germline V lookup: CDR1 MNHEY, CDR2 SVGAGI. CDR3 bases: TGTGCCAACAGTCCACGGGGGACACCCTACGAGCAGTACTTC. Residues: CANSPRGTPYEQYF.

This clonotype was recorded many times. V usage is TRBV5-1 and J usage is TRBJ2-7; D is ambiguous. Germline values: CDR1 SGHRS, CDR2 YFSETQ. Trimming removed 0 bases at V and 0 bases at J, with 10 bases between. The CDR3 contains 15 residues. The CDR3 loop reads CASSLDSQSSYEQYF. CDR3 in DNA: TGCGCCAGCAGCTTGGATTCTCAGAGCTCCTACGAGCAGTACTTC. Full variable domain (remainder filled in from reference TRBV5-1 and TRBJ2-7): KAGVTQTPRYLIKTRGQQVTLSCSPISGHRSVSWYQQTPGQGLQFLFEYFSETQRNKGNFPGRFSGRQFSNSRSEMNVSTLELGDSALYLCASSLDSQSSYEQYFGPGTRLTVT.

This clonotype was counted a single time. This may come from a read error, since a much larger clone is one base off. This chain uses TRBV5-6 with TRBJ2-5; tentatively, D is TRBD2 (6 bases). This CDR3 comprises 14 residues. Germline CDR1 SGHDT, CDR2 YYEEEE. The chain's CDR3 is CVSSSTTSLGTQYF. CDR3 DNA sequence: TGTGTCAGCAGCTCGACGACTAGTCTCGGGACCCAGTACTTC.

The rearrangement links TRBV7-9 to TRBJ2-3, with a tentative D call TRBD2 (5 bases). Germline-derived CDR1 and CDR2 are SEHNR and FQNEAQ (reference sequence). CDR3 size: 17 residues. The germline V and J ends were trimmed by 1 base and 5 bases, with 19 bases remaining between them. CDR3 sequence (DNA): TGTGCCAGCAGCTTAGTTTCTGGAGCGGCAGTTGGAGATACGCAGTATTTT. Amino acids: CASSLVSGAAVGDTQYF.

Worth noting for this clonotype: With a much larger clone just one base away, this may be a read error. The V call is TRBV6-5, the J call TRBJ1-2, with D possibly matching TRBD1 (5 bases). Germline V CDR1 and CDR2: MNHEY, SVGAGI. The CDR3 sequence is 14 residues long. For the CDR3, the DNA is TGTGCCAGCAGTTACTCAACAGGTCAATATGGCTACGCCTTC. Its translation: CASSYSTGQYGYAF.

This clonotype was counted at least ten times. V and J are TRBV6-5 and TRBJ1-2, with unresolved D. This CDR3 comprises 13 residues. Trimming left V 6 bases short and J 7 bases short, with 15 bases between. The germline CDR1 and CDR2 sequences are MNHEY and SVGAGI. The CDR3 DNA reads TGTGCCAGCAGCCCACAAGGGTCGGGTGGCTACACCTTC. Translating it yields CASSPQGSGGYTF.

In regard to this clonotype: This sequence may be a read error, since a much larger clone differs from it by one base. The CDR3 DNA follows: TGTGCCAGCAGTGGGGACGGATTATCCAATCAGCCCCAGCATTTT. It translates to CASSGDGLSNQPQHF. V usage is TRBV12-3 or TRBV12-4 and J usage is TRBJ1-5, with TRBD1 as a possible D gene (5 bases). V was shortened by 5 bases and J by 3 bases, with 14 bases between the two germline ends. CDR3 length: 15 residues.

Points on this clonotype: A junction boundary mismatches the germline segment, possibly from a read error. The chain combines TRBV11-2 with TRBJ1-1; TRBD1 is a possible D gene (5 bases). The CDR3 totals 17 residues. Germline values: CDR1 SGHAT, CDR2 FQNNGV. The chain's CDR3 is CASSRGHGTFLDTDAFF. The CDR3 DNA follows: TGTGCCAGCAGCCGTGGACACGGGACTTTCTTGGACACTGATGCTTTCTTT.

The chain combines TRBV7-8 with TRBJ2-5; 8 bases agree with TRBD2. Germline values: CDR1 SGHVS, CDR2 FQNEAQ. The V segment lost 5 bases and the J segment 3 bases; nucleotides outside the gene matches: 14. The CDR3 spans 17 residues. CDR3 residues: CASSETNGRASEETQYF. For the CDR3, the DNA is TGTGCCAGCAGCGAGACTAACGGGAGGGCCTCGGAAGAGACCCAGTACTTC.